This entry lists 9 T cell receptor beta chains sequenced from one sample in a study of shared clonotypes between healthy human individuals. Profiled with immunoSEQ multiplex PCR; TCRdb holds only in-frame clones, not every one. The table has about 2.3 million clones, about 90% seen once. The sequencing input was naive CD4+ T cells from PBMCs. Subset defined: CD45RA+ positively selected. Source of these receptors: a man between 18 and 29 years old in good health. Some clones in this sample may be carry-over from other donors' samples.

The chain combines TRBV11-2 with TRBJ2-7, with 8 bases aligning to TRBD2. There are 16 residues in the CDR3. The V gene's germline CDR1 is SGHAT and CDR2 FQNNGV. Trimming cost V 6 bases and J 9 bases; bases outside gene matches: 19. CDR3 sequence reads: CASRSDGLAGHHSQYF. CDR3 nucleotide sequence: TGTGCCAGCAGGTCCGATGGCCTAGCGGGCCACCATTCGCAGTACTTC.

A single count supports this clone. The CDR3 nucleotides read TGTGCCAGCAGCGTAGGTTGGGCAGGTGGTGAAAAACTGTTTTTT. Its translation: CASSVGWAGGEKLFF. The chain recombines TRBV9 with TRBJ1-4; D gene unclear. Looked up from germline, CDR1 is SGDLS and CDR2 is YYNGEE. Trimming removed 0 bases at V and 7 bases at J, with 13 bases between. The length of the CDR3 is 15 residues. Looking up the rest from reference TRBV9 and TRBJ1-4 gives the full variable domain: DSGVTQTPKHLITATGQRVTLRCSPRSGDLSVYWYQQSLDQGLQFLIQYYNGEERAKGNILERFSAQQFPDLHSELNLSSLELGDSALYFCASSVGWAGGEKLFFGSGTQLSVL.

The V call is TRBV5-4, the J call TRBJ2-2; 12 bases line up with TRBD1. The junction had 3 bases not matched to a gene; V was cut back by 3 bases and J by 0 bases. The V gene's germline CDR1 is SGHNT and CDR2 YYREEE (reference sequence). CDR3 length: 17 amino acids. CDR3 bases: TGTGCCAGCAGCTCGGGACAGGGGGCCTCGAACACCGGGGAGCTGTTTTTT. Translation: CASSSGQGASNTGELFF.

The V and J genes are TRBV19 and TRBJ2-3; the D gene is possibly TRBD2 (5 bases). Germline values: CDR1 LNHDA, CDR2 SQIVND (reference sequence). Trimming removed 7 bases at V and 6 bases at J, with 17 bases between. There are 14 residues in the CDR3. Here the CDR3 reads CASKGTAGVDTQYF. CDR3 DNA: TGTGCCAGTAAGGGAACAGCCGGGGTGGATACGCAGTATTTT.

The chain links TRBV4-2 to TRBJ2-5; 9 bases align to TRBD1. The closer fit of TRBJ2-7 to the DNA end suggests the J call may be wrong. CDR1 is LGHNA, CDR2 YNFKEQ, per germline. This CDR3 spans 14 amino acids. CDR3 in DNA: TGTGCCAGCAGCACCCGGGACAGGGTATCCGAGCAGTACTTC. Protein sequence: CASSTRDRVSEQYF.

The CDR3 coding sequence is TGTGCCCTACGTTGGACAGGGAACACTGAAGCTTTCTTT. Protein: CALRWTGNTEAFF. The chain is built from TRBV6-5 and TRBJ1-1, with 7 nucleotides matching TRBD1. The CDR3 length is 13 residues. Germline V CDR1 and CDR2: MNHEY, SVGAGI. The V segment lost 11 bases and the J segment 1 base; nucleotides outside the gene matches: 7.

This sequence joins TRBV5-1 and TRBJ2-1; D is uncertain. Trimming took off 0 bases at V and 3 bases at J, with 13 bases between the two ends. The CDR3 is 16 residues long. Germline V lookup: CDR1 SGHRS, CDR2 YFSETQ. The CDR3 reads CASSLAGSSYYNEQFF. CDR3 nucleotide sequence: TGCGCCAGCAGCTTGGCCGGGTCTTCCTACTACAATGAGCAGTTCTTC.

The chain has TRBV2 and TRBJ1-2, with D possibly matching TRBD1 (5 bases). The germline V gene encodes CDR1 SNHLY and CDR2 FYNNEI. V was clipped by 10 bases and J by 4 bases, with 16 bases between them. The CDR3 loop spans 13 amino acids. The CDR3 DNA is TGTGCCACCACGGGACGGGGTGTCTATGGCTACACCTTC. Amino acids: CATTGRGVYGYTF.

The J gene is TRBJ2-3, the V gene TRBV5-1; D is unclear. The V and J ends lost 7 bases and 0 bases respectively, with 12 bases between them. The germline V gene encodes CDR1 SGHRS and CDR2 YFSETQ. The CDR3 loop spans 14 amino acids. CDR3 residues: CASRNSTSTDTQYF. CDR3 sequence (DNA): TGCGCCAGCCGAAACTCGACAAGCACAGATACGCAGTATTTT.